This T cell receptor (beta chain) was captured in a study of blood T cell repertoires in COVID-19. Overall study: PBMCs, B-cell-depleted T cells, or T cells provided the cDNA or gDNA that made up the material.

In the study's own analysis: Amplifying reference gene primers gave estimates of nucleated cell counts. Sequencing used immunoSEQ multiplex PCR; TCRdb keeps in-frame clones, though not all of them. That table supplies the V and J calls and clone size; D and trimming were determined from the DNA. The table records approximately 240,000 clones, 70% to 90% of them present only once. The length of the CDR3 is 14 residues. The V segment lost 5 bases and the J segment 5 bases; nucleotides outside the gene matches: 7. CDR1 is MNHEY, CDR2 SVGEGT, per germline. The sequence came from a woman in her 30s who had recovered from COVID-19. The chain uses TRBV6-2 or TRBV6-3 and TRBJ2-7; 9 positions agree with TRBD1. The sample comprised peripheral blood. The CDR3 sequence: CASSQSGTGNEQYF. The CDR3 DNA reads TGTGCCAGCAGTCAATCCGGGACAGGGAACGAGCAGTACTTC.